These 8 T cell receptor beta chains originate from one sample sequenced in a study of blood T cell repertoires in COVID-19. Sequenced by immunoSEQ multiplex PCR; TCRdb stores in-frame clones only, minus some. Here the sample spans more than 100,000 clones, roughly 83% being singletons. Input material: peripheral blood. Every receptor here comes from a woman older than 75 with acute or convalescent COVID-19.

This rearrangement joins TRBV3-1 (or the pseudogene TRBV3-2) to TRBJ2-1; TRBD2 matches at 11 bases. Germline V gives CDR1 LGHDT, CDR2 YNNKEL (reference sequence). V lost 3 bases, J lost 6 bases, and 1 base stayed unmatched. The CDR3 is made up of 14 amino acids. The chain's CDR3 is CASSHSGRANEQFF. In DNA, the CDR3 is TGTGCCAGCAGCCATAGCGGGAGGGCCAATGAGCAGTTCTTC.

The chain uses TRBV5-5 and TRBJ2-1; 9 bases are shared with TRBD1. With 3 bases clipped from V and 7 bases from J, the junction kept 14 bases outside the gene matches. Germline CDR1 reads SGHKS; CDR2 reads YYEKEE (reference sequence). This CDR3 contains 17 residues. The CDR3 DNA reads as TGTGCCAGCAGCTCCGCGGAAGGGACAGGGTGGGAAAATGAGCAGTTCTTC. Translating it yields CASSSAEGTGWENEQFF.

CDR3 amino acids: CASSLIGQGGYTF. CDR3 in DNA: TGTGCCAGCAGCTTGATCGGACAGGGAGGCTACACCTTC. The chain joins TRBV5-8 to TRBJ1-2; TRBD1 matches 8 bases. The J segment lost 8 bases and the V segment lost 1 base, leaving 4 bases of the junction unmatched. The CDR3 spans 13 residues. CDR1 is SGHTS and CDR2 is YDEGEE in the germline V gene. Together with reference TRBV5-8 and TRBJ1-2, the CDR3 gives the full variable domain: EAGVTQSPTHLIKTRGQQATLRCSPISGHTSVYWYQQALGLGLQFLLWYDEGEERNRGNFPPRFSGRQFPNYSSELNVNALELEDSALYLCASSLIGQGGYTFGSGTRLTVV.

The V call is TRBV19, the J call TRBJ1-4, with 10 positions matching TRBD1. The CDR3 has 15 amino acids. Germline-derived CDR1 and CDR2 are LNHDA and SQIVND (reference sequence). V lost 8 bases and J lost 12; bases outside the gene matches: 15. CDR3 nucleotide sequence: TGTGCCAGTTCTGGACAGGGGGGGGCCTCGAGGGAACTGTTTTTT. This gives the protein CASSGQGGASRELFF.

V usage is TRBV19 and J usage is TRBJ2-7, with D maybe TRBD2 (5 bases). Germline values: CDR1 LNHDA, CDR2 SQIVND (reference sequence). This CDR3 is built from 14 residues. The V gene lost 0 bases and the J gene lost 3 bases, with 9 bases spanning the gap. The CDR3 DNA reads as TGTGCCAGTAGTATAGAGACTACAGTCTACGAGCAGTACTTC. Its translation: CASSIETTVYEQYF.

This rearrangement joins TRBV5-8 to TRBJ2-3; the D gene is possibly TRBD2 (6 bases). This CDR3 is 17 amino acids long. CDR1 is SGHTS and CDR2 is YDEGEE in the germline V gene. V gave up 2 bases and J gave up 1 base, with 17 bases separating them. The CDR3 protein is CASSLSVGERGTDTQYF. CDR3 bases: TGTGCCAGCAGCTTATCAGTCGGGGAGCGGGGCACAGATACGCAGTATTTT.

This chain joins TRBV7-9 and TRBJ2-1, with 7 bases matching TRBD2. Germline loops: CDR1 SEHNR, CDR2 FQNEAQ (reference sequence). Trimming removed 4 bases from V and 9 bases from J; junction bases left unmatched: 3. CDR3 length equals 12 residues. CDR3 nucleotide sequence: TGTGCCAGCAGCTCTTGGGGGGGTGAGCAGTTCTTC. It codes for CASSSWGGEQFF.

The rearrangement links TRBV12-5 to TRBJ1-5, with TRBD1 matching over 8 bases. CDR3 length equals 17 residues. V shed 4 bases, J shed 2 bases, and the junction held 10 bases outside the gene matches. CDR1 and CDR2 (germline): LGHNT, FRNRAP. CDR3 DNA sequence: TGTGCTAGTGGTTCTGGACAGGGCGAGTCGGGCAATCAGCCCCAGCATTTT. Amino acids: CASGSGQGESGNQPQHF.